This paragraph reports one TCR beta chain. The data stem from a study of blood T cell repertoires in COVID-19. In the study overall: Whether acute or convalescent, the COVID-19 samples came from the United States, Italy and Spain. PBMCs, B-cell-depleted T cells, or T cells provided the cDNA or gDNA that made up the material.

Per the germline V gene, CDR1 is KGHSH and CDR2 is LQKENI. This CDR3 region has 14 residues. The ends lost 5 bases at V and 3 bases at J; junction bases unmatched: 5. Assay: immunoSEQ multiplex PCR; the TCRdb copy retains only in-frame clones and omits some. The data hold hundreds of thousands of clones, with 86% observed a single time. The chain joins TRBV18 to TRBJ2-7; 9 nucleotides agree with TRBD1. The sample taken for sequencing was peripheral blood. The receptor was isolated from a woman between 55 and 75 years old with COVID-19, enrolled during active disease. The CDR3 region has the DNA TGTGCCAGCTCATCCCGGACAGGGGTCTACGAGCAGTACTTC. Its translation is CASSSRTGVYEQYF.